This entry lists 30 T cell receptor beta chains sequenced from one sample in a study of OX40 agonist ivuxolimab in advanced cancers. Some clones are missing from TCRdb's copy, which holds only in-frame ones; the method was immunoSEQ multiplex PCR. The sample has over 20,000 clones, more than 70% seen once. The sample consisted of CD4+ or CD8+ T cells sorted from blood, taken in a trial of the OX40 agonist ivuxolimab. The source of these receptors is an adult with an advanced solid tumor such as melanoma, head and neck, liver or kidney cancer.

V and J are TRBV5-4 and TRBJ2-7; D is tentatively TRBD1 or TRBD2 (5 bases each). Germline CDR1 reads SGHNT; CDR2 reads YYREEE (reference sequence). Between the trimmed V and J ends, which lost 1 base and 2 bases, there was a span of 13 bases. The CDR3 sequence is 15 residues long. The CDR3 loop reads CASSLYGTQTYEQYF. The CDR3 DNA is TGTGCCAGCAGCTTGTACGGGACGCAGACCTACGAGCAGTACTTC. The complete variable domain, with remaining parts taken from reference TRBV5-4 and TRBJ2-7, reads ETGVTQSPTHLIKTRGQQVTLRCSSQSGHNTVSWYQQALGQGPQFIFQYYREEENGRGNFPPRFSGLQFPNYSSELNVNALELDDSALYLCASSLYGTQTYEQYFGPGTRLTVT.

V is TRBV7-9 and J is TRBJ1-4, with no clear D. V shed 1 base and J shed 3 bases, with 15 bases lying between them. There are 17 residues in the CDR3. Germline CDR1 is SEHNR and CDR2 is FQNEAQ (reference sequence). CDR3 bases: TGTGCCAGCAGCTTAGTATCCGGCCGGCCCTCTAATGAAAAACTGTTTTTT. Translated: CASSLVSGRPSNEKLFF.

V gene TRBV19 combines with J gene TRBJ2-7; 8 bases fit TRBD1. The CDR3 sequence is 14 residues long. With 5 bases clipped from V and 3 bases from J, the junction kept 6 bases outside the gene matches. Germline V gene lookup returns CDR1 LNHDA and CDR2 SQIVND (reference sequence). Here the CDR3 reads CASSPGQGGYEQYF. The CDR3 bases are TGTGCCAGTAGTCCAGGACAGGGAGGCTACGAGCAGTACTTC.

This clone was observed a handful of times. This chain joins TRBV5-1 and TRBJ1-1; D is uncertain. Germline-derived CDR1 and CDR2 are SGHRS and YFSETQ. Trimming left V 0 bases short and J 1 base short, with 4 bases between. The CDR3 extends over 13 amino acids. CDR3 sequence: CASSLGGNTEAFF. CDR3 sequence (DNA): TGCGCCAGCAGCTTGGGTGGGAACACTGAAGCTTTCTTT.

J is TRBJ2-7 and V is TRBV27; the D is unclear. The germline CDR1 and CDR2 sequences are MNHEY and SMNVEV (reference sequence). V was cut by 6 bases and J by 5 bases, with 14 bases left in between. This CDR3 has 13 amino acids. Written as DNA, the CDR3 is TGTGCCAGCAGGAACACAGCAGACCACGAGCAGTACTTC. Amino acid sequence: CASRNTADHEQYF.

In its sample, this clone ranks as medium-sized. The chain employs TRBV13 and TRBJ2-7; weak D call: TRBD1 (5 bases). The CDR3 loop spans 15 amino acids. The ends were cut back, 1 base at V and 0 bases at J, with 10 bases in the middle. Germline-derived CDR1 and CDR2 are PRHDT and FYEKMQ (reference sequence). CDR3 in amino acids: CASSLEGKSSYEQYF. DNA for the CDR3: TGTGCCAGCAGCTTAGAGGGGAAAAGCTCCTACGAGCAGTACTTC. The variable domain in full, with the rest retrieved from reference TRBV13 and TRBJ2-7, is AAGVIQSPRHLIKEKRETATLKCYPIPRHDTVYWYQQGPGQDPQFLISFYEKMQSDKGSIPDRFSAQQFSDYHSELNMSSLELGDSALYFCASSLEGKSSYEQYFGPGTRLTVT.

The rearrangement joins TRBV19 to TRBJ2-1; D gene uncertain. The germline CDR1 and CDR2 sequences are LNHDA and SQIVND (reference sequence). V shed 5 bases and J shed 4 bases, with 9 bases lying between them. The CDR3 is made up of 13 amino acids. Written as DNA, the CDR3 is TGTGCCAGTAGTTTAGTAGATTACAATGAGCAGTTCTTC. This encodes CASSLVDYNEQFF.

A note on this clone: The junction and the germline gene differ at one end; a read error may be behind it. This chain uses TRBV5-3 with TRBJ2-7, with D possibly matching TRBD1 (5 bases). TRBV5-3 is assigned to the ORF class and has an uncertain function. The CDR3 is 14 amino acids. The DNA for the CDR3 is TGTGCCAGCAGCTTAGGGTCTGGGGCTTCCGAGCAGTACTTC. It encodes CASSLGSGASEQYF.

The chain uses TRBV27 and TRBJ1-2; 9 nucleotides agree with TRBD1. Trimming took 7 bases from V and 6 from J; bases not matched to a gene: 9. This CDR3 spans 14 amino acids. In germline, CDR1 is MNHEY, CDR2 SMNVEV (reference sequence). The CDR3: CASTTGQGLDGYTF. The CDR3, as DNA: TGTGCCAGCACCACCGGACAGGGGCTGGATGGCTACACCTTC.

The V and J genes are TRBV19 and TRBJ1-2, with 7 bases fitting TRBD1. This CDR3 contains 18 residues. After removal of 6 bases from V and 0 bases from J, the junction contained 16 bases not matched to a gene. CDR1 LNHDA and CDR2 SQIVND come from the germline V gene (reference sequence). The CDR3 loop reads CASSRWIRDSESNYGYTF. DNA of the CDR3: TGTGCCAGTAGCCGGTGGATCCGGGACAGCGAATCTAACTATGGCTACACCTTC. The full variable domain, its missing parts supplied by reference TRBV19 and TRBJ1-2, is DGGITQSPKYLFRKEGQNVTLSCEQNLNHDAMYWYRQDPGQGLRLIYYSQIVNDFQKGDIAEGYSVSREKKESFPLTVTSAQKNPTAFYLCASSRWIRDSESNYGYTFGSGTRLTVV.

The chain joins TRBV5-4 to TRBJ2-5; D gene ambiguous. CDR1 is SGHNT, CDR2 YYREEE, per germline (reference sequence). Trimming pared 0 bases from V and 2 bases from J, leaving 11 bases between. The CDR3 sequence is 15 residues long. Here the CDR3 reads CASSLAPVSQETQYF. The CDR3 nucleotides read TGTGCCAGCAGCTTGGCCCCGGTCAGTCAAGAGACCCAGTACTTC.

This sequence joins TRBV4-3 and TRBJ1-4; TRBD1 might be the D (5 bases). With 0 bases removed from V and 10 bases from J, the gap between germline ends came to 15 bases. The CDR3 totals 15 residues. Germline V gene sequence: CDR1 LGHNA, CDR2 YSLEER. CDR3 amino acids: CASSQDGTGPGKLFF. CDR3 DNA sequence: TGCGCCAGCAGCCAAGATGGAACGGGGCCTGGAAAACTGTTTTTT.

CDR3 amino acids: CATSPGSSYEQYF. The DNA of the CDR3 is TGTGCCACTTCCCCGGGCAGCTCCTACGAGCAGTACTTC. The chain joins TRBV6-6 to TRBJ2-7; no clear D. The CDR3 length is 13 residues. The germline V gene encodes CDR1 MNHNY and CDR2 SVGAGI (reference sequence). The V and J ends lost 10 bases and 0 bases respectively, with 13 bases between them.

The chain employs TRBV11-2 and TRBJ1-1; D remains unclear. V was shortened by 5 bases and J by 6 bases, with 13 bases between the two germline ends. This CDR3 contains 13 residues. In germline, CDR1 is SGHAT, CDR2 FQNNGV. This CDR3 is CASSQGELSEAFF. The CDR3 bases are TGTGCCAGCAGCCAAGGTGAACTGTCTGAAGCTTTCTTT.

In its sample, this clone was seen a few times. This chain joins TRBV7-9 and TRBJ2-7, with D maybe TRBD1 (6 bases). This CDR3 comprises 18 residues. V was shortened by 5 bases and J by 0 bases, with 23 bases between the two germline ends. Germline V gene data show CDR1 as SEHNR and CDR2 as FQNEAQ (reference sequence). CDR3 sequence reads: CASSQEPPDSPSSYEQYF. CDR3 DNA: TGTGCCAGCAGCCAAGAGCCCCCGGACAGCCCGAGCTCCTACGAGCAGTACTTC.

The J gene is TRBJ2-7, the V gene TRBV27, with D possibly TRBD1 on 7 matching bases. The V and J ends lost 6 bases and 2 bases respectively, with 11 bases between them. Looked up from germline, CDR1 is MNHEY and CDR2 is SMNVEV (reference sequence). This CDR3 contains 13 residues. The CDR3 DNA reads TGTGCCAGCAGGCAGGGGGGAGCCTACGAGCAGTACTTC. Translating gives CASRQGGAYEQYF.

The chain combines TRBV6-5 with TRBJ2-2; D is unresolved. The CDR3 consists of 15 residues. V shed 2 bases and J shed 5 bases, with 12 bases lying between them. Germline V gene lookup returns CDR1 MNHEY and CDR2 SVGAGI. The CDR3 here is CASSYTQVVTGELFF. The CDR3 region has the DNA TGTGCCAGCAGTTACACCCAGGTCGTTACCGGGGAGCTGTTTTTT.

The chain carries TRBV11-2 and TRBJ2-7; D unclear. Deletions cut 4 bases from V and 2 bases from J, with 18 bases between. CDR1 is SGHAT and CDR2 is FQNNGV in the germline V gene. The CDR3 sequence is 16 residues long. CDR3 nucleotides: TGTGCCAGCAGCTCTTACCTATTAGGGCAACCCTACGAGCAGTACTTC. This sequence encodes CASSSYLLGQPYEQYF.

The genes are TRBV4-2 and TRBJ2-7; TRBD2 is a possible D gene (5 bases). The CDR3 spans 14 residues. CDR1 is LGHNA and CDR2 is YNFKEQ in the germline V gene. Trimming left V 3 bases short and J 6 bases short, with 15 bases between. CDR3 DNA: TGTGCCAGCAGCCAGCCCAGAGGAGGATCCGAGCAGTACTTC. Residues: CASSQPRGGSEQYF.

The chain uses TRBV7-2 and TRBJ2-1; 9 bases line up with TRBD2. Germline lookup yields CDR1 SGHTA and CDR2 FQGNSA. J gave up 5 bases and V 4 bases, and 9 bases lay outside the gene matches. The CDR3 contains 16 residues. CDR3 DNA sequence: TGTGCCAGCAGCTCCTTTGTGGCGGGGGGGGACAATGAGCAGTTCTTC. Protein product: CASSSFVAGGDNEQFF.

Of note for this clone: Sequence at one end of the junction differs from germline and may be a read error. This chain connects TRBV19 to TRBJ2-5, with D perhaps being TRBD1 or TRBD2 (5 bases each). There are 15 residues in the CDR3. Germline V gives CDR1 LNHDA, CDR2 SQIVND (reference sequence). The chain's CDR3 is CASSIALGTEDTQYF. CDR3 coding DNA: TGTGCCAGTAGTATAGCTTTGGGGACCGAAGACACCCAGTACTTC.

CDR3 region: CASSRNEQFF. The DNA of the CDR3 is TGTGCCAGCAGCCGAAATGAGCAGTTCTTC. The chain has TRBV2 and TRBJ2-1; D call uncertain. Trimming shortened V by 6 bases and J by 7 bases, and 4 bases separated the two germline ends. CDR1 is SNHLY and CDR2 is FYNNEI in the germline V gene. The CDR3 runs 10 residues.

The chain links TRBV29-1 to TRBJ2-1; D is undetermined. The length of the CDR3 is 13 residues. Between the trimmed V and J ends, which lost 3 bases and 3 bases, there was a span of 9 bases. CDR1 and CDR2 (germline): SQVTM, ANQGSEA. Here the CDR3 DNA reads TGCAGCGTTGAGGTTTCAGGCTACAATGAGCAGTTCTTC. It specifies CSVEVSGYNEQFF.

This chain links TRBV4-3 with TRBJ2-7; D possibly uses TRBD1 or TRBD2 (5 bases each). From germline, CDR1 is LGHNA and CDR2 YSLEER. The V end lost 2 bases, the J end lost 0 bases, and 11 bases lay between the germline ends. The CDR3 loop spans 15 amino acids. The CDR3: CASSQLRDGSYEQYF. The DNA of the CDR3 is TGCGCCAGCAGCCAACTACGGGACGGCTCCTACGAGCAGTACTTC.

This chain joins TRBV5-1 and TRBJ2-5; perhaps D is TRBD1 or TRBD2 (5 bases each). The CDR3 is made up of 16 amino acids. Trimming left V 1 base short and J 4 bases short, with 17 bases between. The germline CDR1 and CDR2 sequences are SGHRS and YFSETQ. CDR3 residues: CASSLLRSGLGETQYF. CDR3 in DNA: TGCGCCAGCAGCTTGTTGAGGTCGGGGCTGGGAGAGACCCAGTACTTC.

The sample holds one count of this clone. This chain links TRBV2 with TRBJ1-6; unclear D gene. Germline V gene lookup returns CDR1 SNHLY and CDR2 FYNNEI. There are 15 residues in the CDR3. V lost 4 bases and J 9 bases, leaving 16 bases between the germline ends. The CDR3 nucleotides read TGTGCCAGCAGTGTCGCGAAGGGAACTGTTTCACCCCTCCACTTT. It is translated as CASSVAKGTVSPLHF.

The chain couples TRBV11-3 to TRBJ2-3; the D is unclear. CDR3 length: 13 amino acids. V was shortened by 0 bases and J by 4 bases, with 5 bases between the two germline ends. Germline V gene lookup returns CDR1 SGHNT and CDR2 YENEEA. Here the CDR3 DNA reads TGTGCCAGCAGCTTAGATCGAGCAGATACGCAGTATTTT. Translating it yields CASSLDRADTQYF.

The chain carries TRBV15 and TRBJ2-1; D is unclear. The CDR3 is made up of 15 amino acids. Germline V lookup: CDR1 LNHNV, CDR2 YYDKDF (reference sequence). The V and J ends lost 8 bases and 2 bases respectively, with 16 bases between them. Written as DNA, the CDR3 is TGTGCCACCGGCTTGGTGGCGGACCCCTACAATGAGCAGTTCTTC. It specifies CATGLVADPYNEQFF.

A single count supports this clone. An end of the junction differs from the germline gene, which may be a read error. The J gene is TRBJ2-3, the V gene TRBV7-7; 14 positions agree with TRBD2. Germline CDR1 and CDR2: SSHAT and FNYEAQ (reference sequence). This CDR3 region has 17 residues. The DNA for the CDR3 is TGTGCTAGCAGCCCTGCGGGACTAGCGGGGGGCACAGATACGCAGTATTTT. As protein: CASSPAGLAGGTDTQYF.

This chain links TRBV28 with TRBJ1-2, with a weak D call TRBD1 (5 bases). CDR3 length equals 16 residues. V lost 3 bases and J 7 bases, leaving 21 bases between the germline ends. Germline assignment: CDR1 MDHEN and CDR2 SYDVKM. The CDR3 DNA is TGTGCCAGCAGTTTTCCCGTAGGGCAGGGTATAGGTGGCTACACCTTC. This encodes CASSFPVGQGIGGYTF.